Shown below are 20 T cell receptor beta chains from a single sample sequenced in a study of beta chain features in type 1 diabetes. Since all of the isolated RNA was reverse transcribed, expressed TCRB transcripts were what got sequenced. Profiling relied on immunoSEQ multiplex PCR, and the TCRdb table lists in-frame clones only, not all of them. The data hold 970,000 or so clones, with 17% observed a single time. The sequenced sample was naive CD4+ T cells from blood. Every receptor here comes from a woman under 30 in good health.

V is TRBV7-3 and J is TRBJ2-3; 7 positions agree with TRBD2. The CDR3 is made up of 16 amino acids. CDR1 SGHTA and CDR2 FQGTGA come from the germline V gene. V shed 5 bases, J shed 0 bases, and the junction held 8 bases outside the gene matches. CDR3: CASSTYPGGSTDTQYF. DNA of the CDR3: TGTGCCAGCAGCACCTACCCGGGAGGCAGCACAGATACGCAGTATTTT.

The sample holds a few counts of this clone. The V call is TRBV5-1, the J call TRBJ2-5, with TRBD1 matching 9 bases. V lost 4 bases to trimming and J lost 5 bases; unmatched junction nucleotides: 3. This CDR3 spans 13 amino acids. Germline V gene lookup returns CDR1 SGHRS and CDR2 YFSETQ. The CDR3 loop is CASSAQGAETQYF. CDR3 nucleotide sequence: TGCGCCAGCAGCGCACAGGGGGCGGAGACCCAGTACTTC.

This chain uses TRBV6-5 with TRBJ2-1; TRBD1 matches at 9 bases. This CDR3 spans 16 amino acids. V gave up 0 bases and J gave up 8 bases; unmatched junction bases: 8. Germline V gene lookup returns CDR1 MNHEY and CDR2 SVGAGI. Written as DNA, the CDR3 is TGTGCCAGCAGTTACTCCGGGACAGGGAGCAGTGATGAGCAGTTCTTC. Protein: CASSYSGTGSSDEQFF.

The rearrangement joins TRBV28 to TRBJ2-1, with 11 bases lining up with TRBD2. The V gene's germline CDR1 is MDHEN and CDR2 SYDVKM. Trimming took 4 bases from V and 0 from J; bases not matched to a gene: 5. The CDR3 length is 17 residues. The CDR3 DNA follows: TGTGCCAGCAGTTCGACTAGCGGGACGGGCTCCTACAATGAGCAGTTCTTC. Translation gives CASSSTSGTGSYNEQFF.

CDR3: CASSLGMSSRSYNEQFF. As DNA, the CDR3 is TGTGCCAGCAGCTTAGGGATGTCTAGTCGCTCCTACAATGAGCAGTTCTTC. The gene calls are TRBV7-9 and TRBJ2-1, with no clear D. From germline, CDR1 is SEHNR and CDR2 FQNEAQ (reference sequence). V lost 1 base and J 0 bases, leaving 13 bases between the germline ends. The CDR3 is 17 amino acids.

Only a few counts were recorded for this clone. CDR3 amino acids: CASSKAIGGYDEQFF. CDR3 DNA sequence: TGTGCCAGCAGCAAAGCTATAGGAGGCTATGATGAGCAGTTCTTC. This chain uses TRBV21-1 with TRBJ2-1; the table's D call of TRBD2 was not tested on the DNA. TRBV21-1 is classified as a pseudogene. CDR3 length equals 15 residues.

The chain uses TRBV2 and TRBJ2-3; 10 bases line up with TRBD2. The germline V gene has CDR1 SNHLY and CDR2 FYNNEI. This CDR3 spans 17 amino acids. With 6 bases clipped from V and 0 bases from J, the junction kept 9 bases outside the gene matches. The DNA for the CDR3 is TGTGCCAGCAGCGTCCCAGGACTAGCGGAAAGCACAGATACGCAGTATTTT. It specifies CASSVPGLAESTDTQYF.

This clone occurred a few times. This chain uses TRBV28 with TRBJ2-3; 7 positions agree with TRBD2. Germline-derived CDR1 and CDR2 are MDHEN and SYDVKM. Germline trimming cut 5 bases from V and 12 bases from J; bases unmatched to any gene: 8. This CDR3 is 12 amino acids long. In DNA, the CDR3 is TGTGCCAGCAGTGAGTTCCTAGCGGAACAGTATTTT. Protein product: CASSEFLAEQYF. Full variable domain (rest looked up from reference TRBV28 and TRBJ2-3): DVKVTQSSRYLVKRTGEKVFLECVQDMDHENMFWYRQDPGLGLRLIYFSYDVKMKEKGDIPEGYSVSREKKERFSLILESASTNQTSMYLCASSEFLAEQYFGPGTRLTVL.

This sequence joins TRBV6-6 and TRBJ2-7; D gene uncertain. From germline, CDR1 is MNHNY and CDR2 SVGAGI (reference sequence). This CDR3 has 11 residues. V was trimmed by 5 bases and J by 5 bases, leaving 7 bases between them. The CDR3, as DNA: TGTGCCAGCAGTCGTGACAACGAGCAGTACTTC. Amino acids: CASSRDNEQYF.

This clone was picked up a small number of times. The chain carries TRBV19 and TRBJ1-5, with unresolved D. Deletions cut 11 bases from V and 5 bases from J, with 16 bases between. Germline CDR1 is LNHDA and CDR2 is SQIVND (reference sequence). The CDR3 consists of 13 residues. The CDR3 sequence: CACNKEVYQPQHF. In DNA, the CDR3 is TGTGCCTGTAACAAGGAGGTTTATCAGCCCCAGCATTTT.

This clone was found a few times. The chain carries TRBV5-1 and TRBJ2-3, with D possibly TRBD1 on 5 matching bases. The CDR3 totals 16 residues. The germline V gene encodes CDR1 SGHRS and CDR2 YFSETQ. Trimming took 4 bases from V and 2 from J, leaving 17 bases between them. The CDR3 DNA is TGCGCCAGCAGCCCGCAAATCAGGGTTGCCACAGATACGCAGTATTTT. This codes for CASSPQIRVATDTQYF.

The rearrangement joins TRBV7-2 to TRBJ2-7; 16 nucleotides line up with TRBD2. The CDR3 runs to 16 residues. With 4 bases clipped from V and 2 bases from J, the junction kept 2 bases outside the gene matches. CDR1 is SGHTA and CDR2 is FQGNSA in the germline V gene. The CDR3 DNA sequence: TGTGCCAGCAGCTCGGGACTAGCGGGAGGGCCCTACGAGCAGTACTTC. It codes for CASSSGLAGGPYEQYF.

This clone was counted between two and nine times. The rearrangement links TRBV10-3 to TRBJ2-7; 10 positions agree with TRBD2. The CDR3 is 16 residues long. Trimming at V came to 0 bases and at J to 5 bases, leaving 7 bases not matched to a gene. Germline CDR1 reads ENHRY; CDR2 reads SYGVKD. The CDR3 DNA reads TGTGCCATCAGTGAGTCGAAGCGGGGGGGACGAGACGAGCAGTACTTC. Translated: CAISESKRGGRDEQYF.

Only a few counts were recorded for this clone. The chain recombines TRBV5-4 with TRBJ2-2, with 8 bases matching TRBD2. This CDR3 is built from 16 residues. The V and J ends lost 2 bases and 2 bases, in that order; junction bases with no gene match: 5. Germline V gene lookup returns CDR1 SGHNT and CDR2 YYREEE (reference sequence). The chain's CDR3 is CASSLASGGNTGELFF. The CDR3 region has the DNA TGTGCCAGCAGCTTAGCAAGCGGGGGAAACACCGGGGAGCTGTTTTTT.

The V gene is TRBV5-1, the J gene TRBJ2-1; 13 bases fit TRBD2. After removal of 5 bases from V and 4 bases from J, the junction contained 15 bases not matched to a gene. Germline V gene data show CDR1 as SGHRS and CDR2 as YFSETQ. This CDR3 is built from 19 residues. CDR3 nucleotides: TGCGCCAGCAGACTAGCGGGAGGGCCGGGGCAGGTGCGGTACAATGAGCAGTTCTTC. Amino acid sequence: CASRLAGGPGQVRYNEQFF.

J is TRBJ2-3 and V is TRBV7-2; D is uncertain. CDR3 length equals 15 residues. Germline CDR1 is SGHTA and CDR2 is FQGNSA. The V end was cut by 5 bases, the J end by 0 bases, with 12 bases between. CDR3 DNA sequence: TGTGCCAGCAGCATCCGGGCGCTGAGCACAGATACGCAGTATTTT. Protein sequence: CASSIRALSTDTQYF.

This clone was counted between two and nine times. The rearrangement uses TRBV10-3 and TRBJ2-1; D gene uncertain. Per germline, CDR1 ENHRY and CDR2 SYGVKD. The CDR3 runs to 12 residues. Trimming stripped 8 bases from V and 8 bases from J, with 13 bases between. This CDR3 reads CAIAPKEYEQFF. The CDR3 DNA reads as TGTGCCATCGCGCCTAAGGAATATGAGCAGTTCTTC.

In its sample, this clone was seen a few times. The chain carries TRBV5-1 and TRBJ2-1; the D gene is possibly TRBD1 (6 bases). Looked up from germline, CDR1 is SGHRS and CDR2 is YFSETQ. The CDR3 is 14 amino acids. Trimming removed 5 bases from V and 6 bases from J, with 15 bases in between. The CDR3 here is CASRAGQKGNEQFF. As DNA, the CDR3 is TGCGCCAGCAGGGCTGGACAGAAAGGCAATGAGCAGTTCTTC.

This clone was detected once. The gene calls are TRBV7-9 and TRBJ1-5; weak D call: TRBD1 (6 bases). The CDR3 contains 13 residues. V gave up 6 bases and J gave up 7 bases, with 13 bases separating them. Germline V gene data show CDR1 as SEHNR and CDR2 as FQNEAQ (reference sequence). DNA for the CDR3: TGTGCCAGCAGTCCAGGGGAAGGGCAGCCCCAGCATTTT. This gives the protein CASSPGEGQPQHF.

The sample holds a few counts of this clone. The J gene is TRBJ1-2, the V gene TRBV28, with D perhaps TRBD1 (6 bases). Germline assignment: CDR1 MDHEN and CDR2 SYDVKM. The CDR3 contains 14 residues. Trimming pared 2 bases from V and 5 bases from J, leaving 12 bases between. The CDR3, as DNA: TGTGCCAGCAGTTTAGGGGGGGCTGGTTATGGCTACACCTTC. It is translated as CASSLGGAGYGYTF.